This TCR beta chain came from a study of early T cells in non-severe SARS-CoV-2 infection. Study in general: With bulk RNA from unsorted whole blood as input, sequencing yielded unpaired chains.

The library protocol tagged individual cDNA molecules with unique molecular identifiers. TCRdb reprocessed the 5' RACE reads via MiXCR and lists one record per CDR3 protein. The sample yields roughly 53,000 distinct CDR3 sequences, approximately 9.9% seen once. This clonotype showed up many times. CDR1 and CDR2 (germline): KGHSH, LQKENI. This CDR3 is built from 14 residues. V shed 6 bases and J 2 bases; nucleotides not matched to a gene: 3. The TCR originated in an adult who was a healthcare worker with PCR-confirmed SARS-CoV-2 infection or an uninfected control (not recorded which). Sequencing used whole blood. V usage is TRBV18 and J usage is TRBJ2-1; 8 bases are a match to TRBD2. CDR3 protein: CASSGGGTYNEQFF. CDR3 bases: TGTGCCAGCTCGGGCGGGGGGACCTACAATGAGCAGTTCTTC.